The 25 T cell receptor beta chains below come from one sample, sequenced in a study of blood T cell repertoires in COVID-19. Only in-frame clones appear in the TCRdb table, and some are missing; sequencing was by immunoSEQ multiplex PCR. This table has a few hundred thousand clones, around 86% appearing once. Sequenced input: PBMCs or T cells enriched from blood (not recorded which). These receptors were obtained from a young man in a cohort exposed to, infected with or recovered from COVID-19 (not recorded which).

The chain uses TRBV7-9 and TRBJ2-1, with 11 bases identical to TRBD2. V lost 5 bases to trimming and J lost 5 bases; unmatched junction nucleotides: 8. The CDR3 sequence is 16 residues long. CDR1 SEHNR and CDR2 FQNEAQ come from the germline V gene (reference sequence). The CDR3 is CASSGVGSGRDNEQFF. The CDR3 DNA is TGTGCCAGCAGCGGCGTTGGTAGCGGGAGGGACAATGAGCAGTTCTTC.

The chain employs TRBV2 and TRBJ2-5; a weak D match, TRBD1 (5 bases). CDR3 size: 11 residues. Looked up from germline, CDR1 is SNHLY and CDR2 is FYNNEI. V shed 6 bases and J shed 3 bases, with 5 bases lying between them. CDR3 nucleotide sequence: TGTGCCAGCAGGACAGAAGAGACCCAGTACTTC. This encodes CASRTEETQYF.

The genes are TRBV21-1 and TRBJ2-7; TRBD2 reflects the table's D call only, with no check against the DNA. TRBV21-1 represents a pseudogene. The CDR3 spans 17 residues. The CDR3 nucleotides read TGTGCCAGCAGCCATGTCTCGTGGGAGGGCCTTAGCCACGAGCAGTACTTC. Its protein product is CASSHVSWEGLSHEQYF.

The gene calls are TRBV7-9 and TRBJ2-1, with TRBD2 matching 10 bases. In germline, CDR1 is SEHNR, CDR2 FQNEAQ (reference sequence). V dropped 0 bases and J dropped 8; count of bases not matched to a gene: 7. This CDR3 is 16 amino acids long. Here the CDR3 DNA reads TGTGCCAGCAGCTTAGCGATCGGGCTAGCGGGAGATGAGCAGTTCTTC. It encodes CASSLAIGLAGDEQFF.

The chain uses TRBV11-2 and TRBJ2-5; a weak D match, TRBD2 (6 bases). This CDR3 is built from 15 residues. V was clipped by 0 bases and J by 3 bases, with 11 bases between them. The germline gives CDR1 SGHAT, CDR2 FQNNGV. CDR3 sequence: CASSLEWREKETQYF. As DNA, the CDR3 is TGTGCCAGCAGCTTAGAATGGAGGGAAAAAGAGACCCAGTACTTC. The full variable domain, in which reference TRBV11-2 and TRBJ2-5 provide the parts outside the CDR3, is EAGVAQSPRYKIIEKRQSVAFWCNPISGHATLYWYQQILGQGPKLLIQFQNNGVVDDSQLPKDRFSAERLKGVDSTLKIQPAKLEDSAVYLCASSLEWREKETQYFGPGTRLLVL.

This clone came up once. The J gene is TRBJ1-5, the V gene TRBV28, with 8 bases matching TRBD1. J gave up 2 bases and V 5 bases, and 5 bases lay outside the gene matches. This CDR3 has 15 amino acids. Germline V gives CDR1 MDHEN, CDR2 SYDVKM. CDR3 in DNA: TGTGCCAGCAGTGGACAGGGCGGAGGCAATCAGCCCCAGCATTTT. Encoded protein: CASSGQGGGNQPQHF.

The genes are TRBV10-3 and TRBJ1-1; weak D call: TRBD1 (5 bases). The CDR3 loop spans 17 amino acids. V dropped 7 bases and J dropped 2 bases, with 23 bases sitting between them. Looked up from germline, CDR1 is ENHRY and CDR2 is SYGVKD. In nucleotides, the CDR3 is TGTGCCATCAATCCTACTCGGTGGAAAGGGACTAACACTGAAGCTTTCTTT. As protein: CAINPTRWKGTNTEAFF.

The J gene is TRBJ1-2, the V gene TRBV18; 8 positions match TRBD1. CDR3 length equals 13 residues. Germline lookup yields CDR1 KGHSH and CDR2 LQKENI. V dropped 3 bases and J dropped 8; count of bases not matched to a gene: 5. The CDR3 loop reads CASSPLDRDGYTF. The CDR3 bases are TGTGCCAGCTCACCTTTGGACAGGGACGGCTACACCTTC.

The CDR3 spells CASRQDRGEFF. Written as DNA, the CDR3 is TGTGCCAGCAGACAAGACAGGGGGGAGTTCTTC. The chain joins TRBV12-3 or TRBV12-4 to TRBJ2-1, with 9 bases lining up with TRBD1. Trimming removed 6 bases from V and 14 bases from J; junction bases left unmatched: 5. This CDR3 has 11 amino acids.

The chain uses TRBV9 and TRBJ2-1; the match to TRBD1 covers 8 bases. Germline V gene sequence: CDR1 SGDLS, CDR2 YYNGEE. J was trimmed by 6 bases and V by 4 bases; bases with no gene match: 6. The CDR3 loop spans 14 amino acids. The CDR3 loop is CASSTQDRGNEQFF. CDR3 coding DNA: TGTGCCAGCAGCACCCAAGACAGGGGCAATGAGCAGTTCTTC.

This clone was detected once. J is TRBJ1-1 and V is TRBV7-2, with D perhaps matching TRBD1 (5 bases). Trimming cost V 4 bases and J 0 bases, with 9 bases left between them. The CDR3 runs to 14 residues. Germline-derived CDR1 and CDR2 are SGHTA and FQGNSA. The CDR3 loop reads CASSWGLLNTEAFF. The CDR3 DNA follows: TGTGCCAGCAGCTGGGGACTCCTGAACACTGAAGCTTTCTTT.

The gene calls are TRBV5-1 and TRBJ1-4; 10 bases match TRBD1. J lost 7 bases, V lost 10 bases, and 19 bases had no gene match. Looked up from germline, CDR1 is SGHRS and CDR2 is YFSETQ. This CDR3 has 17 amino acids. CDR3 bases: TGCGCCGCCGCCCCGGGACAGGGGAATGAGGGAAGTGAAAAACTGTTTTTT. Translated, it gives CAAAPGQGNEGSEKLFF.

In DNA form, the CDR3 reads TGTGCCAGCAGTTTAAGGGGACAGGGCCAAGCTTTCTTT. Amino acid sequence: CASSLRGQGQAFF. The J gene is TRBJ1-1, the V gene TRBV27, with 9 bases lining up with TRBD1. Germline CDR1 MNHEY, CDR2 SMNVEV (reference sequence). The junction had 4 bases not matched to a gene; V was cut back by 2 bases and J by 9 bases. The CDR3 has 13 amino acids.

This clone was seen a single time. V usage is TRBV5-4 and J usage is TRBJ2-7; D remains ambiguous. The CDR3 covers 14 residues. Trimming pared 4 bases from V and 2 bases from J, leaving 13 bases between. Germline CDR1 and CDR2: SGHNT and YYREEE (reference sequence). CDR3 nucleotide sequence: TGTGCCAGCAGCCGAGACACCAGCACCTACGAGCAGTACTTC. Its translation is CASSRDTSTYEQYF.

This chain connects TRBV4-1 to TRBJ2-1, with TRBD2 matching 8 bases. With 1 base clipped from V and 4 bases from J, the junction kept 3 bases outside the gene matches. The CDR3 has 15 residues. Germline values: CDR1 MGHRA, CDR2 YSYEKL. The CDR3 loop is CASSQAGGPYNEQFF. Here the CDR3 DNA reads TGCGCCAGCAGCCAAGCGGGAGGGCCTTACAATGAGCAGTTCTTC.

The V and J genes are TRBV6-5 and TRBJ1-2; 9 bases agree with TRBD1. With 7 bases clipped from V and 8 bases from J, the junction kept 14 bases outside the gene matches. CDR1 and CDR2 from the germline V gene are MNHEY and SVGAGI. The CDR3 has 15 residues. CDR3 sequence reads: CASNLLLDRGIGYTF. The CDR3 coding sequence is TGTGCCAGCAATTTACTTTTGGACAGGGGAATCGGCTACACCTTC.

The chain links TRBV6-2 or TRBV6-3 to TRBJ1-1; D unresolved. The CDR3 spans 13 residues. With 0 bases removed from V and 8 bases from J, the gap between germline ends came to 10 bases. The V gene's germline CDR1 is MNHEY and CDR2 SVGEGT. In DNA, the CDR3 is TGTGCCAGCAGTTACTCGATTTGGCCGGAAGCTTTCTTT. Translating it yields CASSYSIWPEAFF.

The rearrangement links TRBV30 to TRBJ1-4; no clear D. CDR3 length: 14 residues. V dropped 4 bases and J dropped 6 bases, with 15 bases sitting between them. Germline V gene data show CDR1 as GTSNPN and CDR2 as SVGIG (reference sequence). DNA of the CDR3: TGTGCCTGGAACGGTCCTCGCTCCGATGAAAAACTGTTTTTT. It codes for CAWNGPRSDEKLFF.

This clone has only a few counts. The V gene is TRBV9, the J gene TRBJ1-6, with a weak D call TRBD1 (5 bases). Trimming took off 0 bases at V and 8 bases at J, with 15 bases between the two ends. This CDR3 spans 16 amino acids. Germline CDR1 reads SGDLS; CDR2 reads YYNGEE. CDR3: CASSVAVGTGDSPLHF. DNA of the CDR3: TGTGCCAGCAGCGTAGCAGTGGGGACGGGAGATTCACCCCTCCACTTT.

The chain combines TRBV5-1 with TRBJ2-1, with 9 bases lining up with TRBD2. The CDR3 extends over 16 amino acids. V shed 4 bases, J shed 1 base, and the junction held 6 bases outside the gene matches. Germline loops: CDR1 SGHRS, CDR2 YFSETQ. The CDR3 spells CASSTTSGVSYNEQFF. The CDR3 DNA reads TGCGCCAGCAGCACGACTAGCGGAGTTTCCTACAATGAGCAGTTCTTC.

The chain uses TRBV6-5 and TRBJ2-7; TRBD2 matches at 7 bases. Per germline, CDR1 MNHEY and CDR2 SVGAGI. The junction had 8 bases not matched to a gene; V was cut back by 5 bases and J by 4 bases. This CDR3 region has 14 residues. CDR3 nucleotide sequence: TGTGCCAGCAGTAGTAGTAGCGGGTTATACGAGCAGTACTTC. Amino acid sequence: CASSSSSGLYEQYF.

This clone has just a few counts. The chain combines TRBV7-9 with TRBJ2-7, with TRBD2 matching 8 bases. The CDR3 totals 14 residues. The trim removed 4 bases at V and 5 bases at J, leaving 7 bases unmatched. Germline V CDR1 and CDR2: SEHNR, FQNEAQ (reference sequence). The CDR3 coding sequence is TGTGCCAGCAGCTCGGGACTAGGTTTAAACGAGCAGTACTTC. Encoded protein: CASSSGLGLNEQYF.

About this clone itself: Other DNA sequences in this sample translate to the same CDR3. The chain employs TRBV3-1 (or the pseudogene TRBV3-2) and TRBJ2-7, with TRBD1 matching 8 bases. The CDR3 length is 13 residues. Per germline, CDR1 LGHDT and CDR2 YNNKEL (reference sequence). The ends lost 1 base at V and 4 bases at J; junction bases unmatched: 0. CDR3 DNA sequence: TGTGCCAGCAGCCAAGGACAGGGGTACGAGCAGTACTTC. Translation gives CASSQGQGYEQYF.

This sequence joins TRBV14 and TRBJ1-6; 9 bases line up with TRBD1. The germline V gene has CDR1 SGHDN and CDR2 FVKESK. The CDR3 totals 15 residues. V lost 2 bases, J lost 9 bases, and 5 bases stayed unmatched. The CDR3: CASSQQTGGGSPLHF. The CDR3 bases are TGTGCCAGCAGCCAACAAACAGGGGGCGGTTCACCCCTCCACTTT.

V gene TRBV7-9 combines with J gene TRBJ1-2; 9 nucleotides align to TRBD1. The CDR3 spans 15 residues. CDR1 is SEHNR, CDR2 FQNEAQ, per germline (reference sequence). V trimming: 6 bases; J trimming: 3 bases; junction bases outside the gene matches: 8. The CDR3 nucleotides are TGTGCCAGCAGTGCGACAGGGGGAGGCTACTATGGCTACACCTTC. It yields the protein CASSATGGGYYGYTF. Full variable domain (remainder filled in from reference TRBV7-9 and TRBJ1-2): DTGVSQNPRHKITKRGQNVTFRCDPISEHNRLYWYRQTLGQGPEFLTYFQNEAQLEKSRLLSDRFSAERPKGSFSTLEIQRTEQGDSAMYLCASSATGGGYYGYTFGSGTRLTVV.